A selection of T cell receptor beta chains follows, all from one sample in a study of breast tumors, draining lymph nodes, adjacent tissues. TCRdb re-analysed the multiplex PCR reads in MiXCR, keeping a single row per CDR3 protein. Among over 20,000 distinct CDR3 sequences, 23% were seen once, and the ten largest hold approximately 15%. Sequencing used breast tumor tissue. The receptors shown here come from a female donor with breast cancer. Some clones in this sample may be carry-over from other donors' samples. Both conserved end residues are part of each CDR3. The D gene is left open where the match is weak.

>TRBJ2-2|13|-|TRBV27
CASSHSNTGELFF
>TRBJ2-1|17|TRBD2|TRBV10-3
CAISESSSGGVYNEQFF
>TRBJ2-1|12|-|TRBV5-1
CASSLAATEQFF
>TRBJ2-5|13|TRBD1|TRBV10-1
CASRETGTETQYF
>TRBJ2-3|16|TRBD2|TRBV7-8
CASSLGLAGVTDTQYF
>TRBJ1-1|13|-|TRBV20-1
CSARDQPPEGAFF
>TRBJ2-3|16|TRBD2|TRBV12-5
CASGSGTSGLTDTQYF
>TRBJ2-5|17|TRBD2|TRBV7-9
CAISLILAGGPEKTQYF
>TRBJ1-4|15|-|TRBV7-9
CASSPGGGSNEKLFF
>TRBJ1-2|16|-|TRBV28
CASSPKGIWTNYGYTF
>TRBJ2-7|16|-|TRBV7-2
CASSLGGTTTSYEQYF
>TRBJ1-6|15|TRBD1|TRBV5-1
CASSIGQGGNSPLHF
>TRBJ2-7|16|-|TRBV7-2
CASSLVGGGTSDEQYF
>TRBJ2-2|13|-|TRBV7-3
CASSSSNTGELFF
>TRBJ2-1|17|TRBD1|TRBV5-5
CASSLAGTVFSYNEQFF
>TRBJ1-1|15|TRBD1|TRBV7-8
CASSSSKGASTEAFF
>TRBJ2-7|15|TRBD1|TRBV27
CASRSGQAGSYEQYF
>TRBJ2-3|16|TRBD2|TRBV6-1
CAIRPGLAGVTDTQYF
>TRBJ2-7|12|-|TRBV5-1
CASSLQGYEQYF
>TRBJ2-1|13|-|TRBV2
CASSNIRDNEQFF
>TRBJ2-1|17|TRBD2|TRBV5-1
CASSLGKGTSGYNEQFF
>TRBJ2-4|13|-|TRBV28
CASSSQAGYIQYF
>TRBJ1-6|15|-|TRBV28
CASGTGPPYNSPLHF
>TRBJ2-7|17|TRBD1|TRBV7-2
CASSLAGRGTGSYEQYF
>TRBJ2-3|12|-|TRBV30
CAWSKSTDTQYF
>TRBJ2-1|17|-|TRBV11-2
CASSSRGRPLSYNEQFF